These 2 T cell receptor beta chains share one sample of origin, sequenced in a study of human T cells and chemical hapten exposure. TCRdb re-called the RACE reads through MiXCR, storing one row per CDR3 protein. The sample holds approximately 82,000 distinct CDR3 sequences; less than 8% are singletons and the top ten take around 1.3%. As for time point: patch test 2, 6 weeks after DPC sensitization. As for treatment: therapeutic diphenylcyclopropenone sensitization with weekly scalp DPC. The material sequenced was whole blood, taken in connection with sensitization to the hapten diphenylcyclopropenone (DPC). All receptors come from a woman aged 30 to 39 with alopecia areata. Some clones in this sample may be carry-over from other donors' samples.

The table lists this clonotype with a few counts. V gene TRBV6-5 combines with J gene TRBJ2-3; a possible D gene is TRBD2 (5 bases). The germline V and J ends were trimmed by 5 bases and 0 bases, with 15 bases remaining between them. The CDR3 runs 16 residues. From germline, CDR1 is MNHEY and CDR2 SVGAGI. DNA of the CDR3: TGTGCCAGCAGTCTCGCGGGCCCTTCTAGCACAGATACGCAGTATTTT. It is translated as CASSLAGPSSTDTQYF.

This clonotype has a handful of counts. V usage is TRBV5-1 and J usage is TRBJ1-1; D is perhaps TRBD1 (6 bases). The V end lost 2 bases, the J end lost 5 bases, and 13 bases lay between the germline ends. The CDR3 has 14 amino acids. Germline-derived CDR1 and CDR2 are SGHRS and YFSETQ. CDR3: CASSLGGPATEAFF. The CDR3 DNA follows: TGCGCCAGCAGCTTAGGGGGGCCTGCTACTGAAGCTTTCTTT.